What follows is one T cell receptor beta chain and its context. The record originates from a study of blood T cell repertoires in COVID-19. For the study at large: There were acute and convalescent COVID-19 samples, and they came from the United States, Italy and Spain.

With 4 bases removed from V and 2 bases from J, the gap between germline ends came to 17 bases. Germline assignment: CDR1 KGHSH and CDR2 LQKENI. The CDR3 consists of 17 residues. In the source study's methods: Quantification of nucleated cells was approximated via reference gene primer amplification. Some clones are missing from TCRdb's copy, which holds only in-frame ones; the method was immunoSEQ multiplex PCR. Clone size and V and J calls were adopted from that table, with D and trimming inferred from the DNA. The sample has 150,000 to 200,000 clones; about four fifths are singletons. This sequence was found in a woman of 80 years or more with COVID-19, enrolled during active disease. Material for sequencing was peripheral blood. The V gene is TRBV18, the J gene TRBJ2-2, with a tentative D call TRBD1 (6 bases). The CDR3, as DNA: TGTGCCAGCTCACGCGCGCCCGGACAGACCAACACCGGGGAGCTGTTTTTT. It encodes CASSRAPGQTNTGELFF.